A selection of T cell receptor beta chains follows, all from one sample in a study of blood T cell repertoires in COVID-19. Sequencing used immunoSEQ multiplex PCR; TCRdb keeps in-frame clones, though not all of them. Of about 250,000 clones in the sample, 70% to 90% were seen once. The sequenced sample was PBMCs or T cells enriched from blood (not recorded which). These receptors originate from a man aged 18 to 29 who had recovered from COVID-19. The CDR3 runs from the conserved cysteine through the conserved F or W. D genes are given only for firm matches. Clone size is not always given. Where it is, it says once, few, many or a class for expanded clones.

abundance: -
v_gene: TRBV5-4
len: 18
j_gene: TRBJ1-1
d_gene: TRBD1
CDR3aa: CASSLNRGAFLMNTEAFF
CDR3nt: TGTGCCAGCAGCTTGAACAGGGGCGCTTTCCTTATGAACACTGAAGCTTTCTTT

abundance: -
v_gene: TRBV2
len: 11
j_gene: TRBJ1-2
d_gene: -
CDR3aa: CASSVSNGYTF
CDR3nt: TGTGCCAGCAGTGTGTCTAATGGCTACACCTTC

abundance: -
v_gene: TRBV19
len: 15
j_gene: TRBJ2-7
d_gene: TRBD1
CDR3aa: CASSIRQGAPYEQYF
CDR3nt: TGTGCCAGTAGTATCAGACAGGGGGCGCCCTACGAGCAGTACTTC

abundance: once
v_gene: TRBV18
len: 15
j_gene: TRBJ1-5
d_gene: TRBD1
CDR3aa: CASSPGQGGNQPQHF
CDR3nt: TGTGCCAGCTCACCCGGACAGGGTGGAAACCAGCCCCAGCATTTT

abundance: -
v_gene: TRBV28
len: 11
j_gene: TRBJ2-1
d_gene: -
CDR3aa: CASTLAFEQFF
CDR3nt: TGTGCCAGCACCCTAGCTTTTGAGCAGTTCTTC

abundance: -
v_gene: TRBV6-1
len: 14
j_gene: TRBJ2-1
d_gene: -
CDR3aa: CASSEAFSYNEQFF
CDR3nt: TGTGCCAGCAGTGAAGCCTTTTCCTACAATGAGCAGTTCTTC

abundance: -
v_gene: TRBV29-1
len: 15
j_gene: TRBJ1-2
d_gene: TRBD1
CDR3aa: CSVEDERQGNYGYTF
CDR3nt: TGCAGCGTTGAAGATGAGCGACAGGGGAACTATGGCTACACCTTC

abundance: -
v_gene: TRBV2
len: 15
j_gene: TRBJ1-5
d_gene: -
CDR3aa: CASRRGRGLNQPQHF
CDR3nt: TGTGCCAGCCGGCGGGGGAGAGGACTCAATCAGCCCCAGCATTTT

abundance: -
v_gene: TRBV11-2
len: 13
j_gene: TRBJ1-1
d_gene: -
CDR3aa: CASSAEANTEAFF
CDR3nt: TGTGCCAGCAGCGCCGAAGCTAACACTGAAGCTTTCTTT

abundance: -
v_gene: TRBV4-1
len: 16
j_gene: TRBJ1-2
d_gene: TRBD1
CDR3aa: CASSQGPGQGNYGYTF
CDR3nt: TGCGCCAGCAGCCAAGGTCCCGGACAGGGGAACTATGGCTACACCTTC

abundance: -
v_gene: TRBV5-4
len: 17
j_gene: TRBJ1-3
d_gene: -
CDR3aa: CASSPGGPDVIGNTIYF
CDR3nt: TGTGCCAGCAGCCCCGGAGGCCCTGATGTGATAGGGAACACCATATATTTT

abundance: -
v_gene: TRBV7-9
len: 16
j_gene: TRBJ2-3
d_gene: TRBD2
CDR3aa: CASSELAGGPSDTQYF
CDR3nt: TGTGCCAGCAGCGAACTAGCGGGAGGGCCCTCAGATACGCAGTATTTT

abundance: -
v_gene: TRBV27
len: 15
j_gene: TRBJ2-3
d_gene: -
CDR3aa: CASSAQGTITDTQYF
CDR3nt: TGTGCCAGCAGTGCCCAGGGCACCATTACAGATACGCAGTATTTT

abundance: -
v_gene: TRBV18
len: 15
j_gene: TRBJ2-1
d_gene: TRBD1
CDR3aa: CASSPDRGPINEQFF
CDR3nt: TGTGCCAGCTCACCAGACAGGGGGCCTATTAATGAGCAGTTCTTC

abundance: few
v_gene: TRBV3-1/TRBV3-2
len: 17
j_gene: TRBJ2-7
d_gene: TRBD2
CDR3aa: CASSRTLTSGSAYEQYF
CDR3nt: TGTGCCAGCAGCCGAACACTCACTAGCGGATCAGCCTACGAGCAGTACTTC

abundance: -
v_gene: TRBV7-8
len: 17
j_gene: TRBJ2-1
d_gene: TRBD2
CDR3aa: CASSLGIGLAEPREQFF
CDR3nt: TGTGCCAGCAGCTTAGGCATAGGGCTAGCGGAGCCTCGGGAGCAGTTCTTC

abundance: -
v_gene: TRBV4-1
len: 13
j_gene: TRBJ1-2
d_gene: -
CDR3aa: CASSLWEGDGYTF
CDR3nt: TGCGCCAGCAGCCTCTGGGAGGGCGATGGCTACACCTTC

abundance: few
v_gene: TRBV9
len: 14
j_gene: TRBJ1-2
d_gene: TRBD1
CDR3aa: CASSVGGQGGGYTF
CDR3nt: TGTGCCAGCAGCGTAGGGGGACAGGGTGGCGGCTACACCTTC

abundance: -
v_gene: TRBV7-9
len: 15
j_gene: TRBJ2-1
d_gene: -
CDR3aa: CASSLVQSGYNEQFF
CDR3nt: TGTGCCAGCAGCTTAGTTCAGAGCGGATACAATGAGCAGTTCTTC

abundance: -
v_gene: TRBV7-3
len: 16
j_gene: TRBJ2-1
d_gene: -
CDR3aa: CASSLLGQSSYNEQFF
CDR3nt: TGTGCCAGCAGCCTCCTGGGACAATCCTCCTACAATGAGCAGTTCTTC

abundance: once
v_gene: TRBV5-1
len: 14
j_gene: TRBJ2-5
d_gene: TRBD1
CDR3aa: CASSSGTGEETQYF
CDR3nt: TGCGCCAGCAGCTCCGGGACAGGGGAAGAGACCCAGTACTTC

abundance: -
v_gene: TRBV13
len: 17
j_gene: TRBJ1-2
d_gene: -
CDR3aa: CASSLVVLGSANYGYTF
CDR3nt: TGTGCCAGCAGCTTAGTTGTTCTCGGGTCAGCTAACTATGGCTACACCTTC